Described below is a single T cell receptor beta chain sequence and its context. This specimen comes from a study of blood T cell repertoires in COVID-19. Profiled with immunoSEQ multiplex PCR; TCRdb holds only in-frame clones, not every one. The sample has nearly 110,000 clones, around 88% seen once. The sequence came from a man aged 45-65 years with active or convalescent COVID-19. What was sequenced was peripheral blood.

The CDR3 here is CSAFGQKETQYF. CDR3 sequence (DNA): TGCAGCGCCTTCGGACAGAAAGAGACCCAGTACTTC. The V and J genes are TRBV29-1 and TRBJ2-5; possibly TRBD1 for D (6 bases). Trimming took 7 bases from V and 3 from J, leaving 12 bases between them. This CDR3 has 12 amino acids. From germline, CDR1 is SQVTM and CDR2 ANQGSEA.